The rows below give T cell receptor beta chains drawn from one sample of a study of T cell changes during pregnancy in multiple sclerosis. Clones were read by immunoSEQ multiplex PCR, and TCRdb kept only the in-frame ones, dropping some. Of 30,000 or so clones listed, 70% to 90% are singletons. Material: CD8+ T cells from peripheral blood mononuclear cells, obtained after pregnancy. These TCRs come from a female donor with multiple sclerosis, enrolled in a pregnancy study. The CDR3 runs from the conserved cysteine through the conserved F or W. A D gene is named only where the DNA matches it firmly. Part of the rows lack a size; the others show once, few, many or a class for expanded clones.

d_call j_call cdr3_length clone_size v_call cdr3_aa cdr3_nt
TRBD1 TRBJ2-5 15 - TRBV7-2 CASSSALGQGRRQYF TGTGCCAGCAGCTCAGCCCTGGGACAGGGTCGTAGGCAGTACTTC
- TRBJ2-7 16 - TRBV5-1 CASSLDLGTGLYEQYF TGCGCCAGCAGCTTGGATTTGGGCACTGGGCTATACGAGCAGTACTTC
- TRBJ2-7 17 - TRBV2 CASSEEADYKPTYEQYF TGTGCCAGCAGTGAAGAGGCGGACTACAAGCCTACCTACGAGCAGTACTTC
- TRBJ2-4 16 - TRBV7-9 CASSSYQHGDSNIQYF TGTGCCAGCAGCTCCTACCAGCATGGCGACAGCAACATTCAGTACTTC
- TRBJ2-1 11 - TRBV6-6 CASSQDNEQFF TGTGCCAGCAGTCAGGACAATGAGCAGTTCTTC
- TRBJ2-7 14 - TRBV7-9 CASSPRLGAYEQYF TGTGCCAGCAGCCCCCGACTGGGAGCCTACGAGCAGTACTTC
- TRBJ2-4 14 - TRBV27 CASSKTGEKNIQYF TGTGCCAGCAGTAAAACTGGAGAGAAAAACATTCAGTACTTC
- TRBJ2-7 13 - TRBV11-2 CASSLTGTYEQYF TGTGCCAGCAGCTTAACAGGGACCTACGAGCAGTACTTC
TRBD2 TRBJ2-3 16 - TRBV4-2 CASSPAAGEGTDTQYF TGTGCCAGCAGCCCAGCAGCGGGAGAGGGCACAGATACGCAGTATTTT
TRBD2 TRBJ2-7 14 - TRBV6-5 CASSWTSGASEQYF TGTGCCAGCAGTTGGACTAGCGGGGCTTCCGAGCAGTACTTC
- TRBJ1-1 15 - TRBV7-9 CASSPLPGENTEAFF TGTGCCAGCAGCCCTCTCCCGGGAGAGAACACTGAAGCTTTCTTT
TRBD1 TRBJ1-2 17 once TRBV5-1 CASSPGTVMYLNYGYTF TGCGCCAGCAGCCCAGGGACAGTGATGTACCTCAACTATGGCTACACCTTC
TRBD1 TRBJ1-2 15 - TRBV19 CASSEGQGHNYGYTF TGTGCCAGTAGTGAGGGACAGGGACATAACTATGGCTACACCTTC
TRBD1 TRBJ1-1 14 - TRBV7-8 CASSLPLGQAEAFF TGTGCCAGCAGCTTGCCCCTCGGACAGGCTGAAGCTTTCTTT
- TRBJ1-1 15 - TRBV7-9 CASSFKQRWETEAFF TGTGCCAGCAGCTTCAAACAGCGTTGGGAGACTGAAGCTTTCTTT
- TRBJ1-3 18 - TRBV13 CASSPRDFTRLSGNTIYF TGTGCCAGCAGCCCCAGGGACTTCACCAGGCTATCTGGAAACACCATATATTTT